This T cell receptor (beta chain) was documented in a study of blood T cell repertoires in COVID-19. Overall study context: Specimens from acute and convalescent COVID-19 originated in the United States, Italy and Spain. PBMCs, B-cell-depleted T cells, or T cells were the source of the cDNA or gDNA that made up the material.

Germline values: CDR1 LGHDT, CDR2 YNNKEL (reference sequence). The CDR3 is 13 amino acids. V shed 6 bases and J shed 4 bases, with 12 bases lying between them. The authors' processing: Estimation of nucleated cell counts was performed using reference gene primer amplification. The data were produced by immunoSEQ multiplex PCR, yet TCRdb's version contains in-frame clones alone and is incomplete. V and J calls and clone size come straight from that table; D and trimming were deduced from the DNA. Here the sample spans about 150,000 clones, 65% to 85% being singletons. Sequencing input: peripheral blood. This sequence was found in a woman older than 75 with acute or convalescent COVID-19. This rearrangement joins TRBV3-1 (or the pseudogene TRBV3-2) to TRBJ1-1; D is unresolved. In DNA form, the CDR3 reads TGTGCCAGCAGGCGGGTGTCTGGCACTGAAGCTTTCTTT. Translated: CASRRVSGTEAFF.